This T cell receptor (beta chain) was captured by sequencing in a study of somatic mutations in cytotoxic T cells in rheumatoid arthritis. With median age about 60 years (range about 21-70) and approximately 50% female, healthy controls came from blood donor buffy coats. The study, taken as a whole, reports: TRBV07's slight underrepresentation, observed in rheumatoid arthritis patients, lacked adjustment for multiple comparisons.

This CDR3 has 14 residues. Germline CDR1 and CDR2: SGHTA and FQGNSA. The J segment lost 3 bases and the V segment lost 3 bases, leaving 3 bases of the junction unmatched. Clones were sequenced by immunoSEQ multiplex PCR, and TCRdb holds only the in-frame ones, with some missing. The sample lists approximately 18,000 clones, 70% to 90% seen once, with 15% in the top ten. This clone was detected only once. Its cognate antigen is unknown. This receptor was identified in a man in his forties or fifties in good health. Sequenced input: CD8+ T cells sorted from blood. The chain couples TRBV7-2 to TRBJ2-7; 9 bases are a match to TRBD1. CDR3 bases: TGTGCCAGCAGCTTCGGGACAGGGTACTACGAGCAGTACTTC. It yields the protein CASSFGTGYYEQYF.